The 21 T cell receptor beta chains listed next were all sequenced from one sample in a study of CD8+ T cells in alopecia areata. After isolation, RNA underwent reverse transcription to generate cDNA as the sequencing template. The table came from immunoSEQ multiplex PCR; TCRdb's copy has only in-frame clones and leaves some out. This table has some 130,000 clones, around 49% appearing once. Sequencing used CD8+ T cells sorted from blood, obtained at week 0. The receptor source for this set is a human donor with alopecia areata.

The rearrangement uses TRBV7-9 and TRBJ1-2; maybe TRBD1 (5 bases). The V and J ends lost 1 base and 3 bases respectively, with 12 bases between them. CDR3 length equals 15 residues. Germline V gene sequence: CDR1 SEHNR, CDR2 FQNEAQ (reference sequence). The CDR3 DNA reads TGTGCCAGCAGCTTAGAAGACGGGGGGGACTATGGCTACACCTTC. This translates into CASSLEDGGDYGYTF.

This clone was detected only a few times. The genes are TRBV14 and TRBJ2-7; D ambiguous. CDR1 SGHDN and CDR2 FVKESK come from the germline V gene. The CDR3 is 14 amino acids. V was shortened by 1 base and J by 3 bases, with 10 bases between the two germline ends. CDR3 region: CASSQVGNLYEQYF. The CDR3 region has the DNA TGTGCCAGCAGCCAAGTTGGGAATCTCTACGAGCAGTACTTC.

This clone appeared a few times. Written as DNA, the CDR3 is TGTGCCAGCAGTTACTGGACAGGGCTTTCGGAGCCCCAGCATTTT. Its protein is CASSYWTGLSEPQHF. This chain joins TRBV6-6 and TRBJ1-5, with 8 bases matching TRBD1. Germline V gene sequence: CDR1 MNHNY, CDR2 SVGAGI (reference sequence). The CDR3 contains 15 residues. The V and J ends lost 1 base and 8 bases, in that order; junction bases with no gene match: 7.

This rearrangement joins TRBV30 to TRBJ2-3; possibly TRBD1 or TRBD2 for D (6 bases each). Germline V gene sequence: CDR1 GTSNPN, CDR2 SVGIG (reference sequence). V gave up 5 bases and J gave up 5 bases, with 20 bases separating them. The CDR3 sequence is 15 residues long. CDR3 sequence: CAWDRPWGAEDTQYF. The CDR3, as DNA: TGTGCCTGGGACCGCCCATGGGGGGCGGAAGATACGCAGTATTTT.

V is TRBV27 and J is TRBJ2-7, with a possible D match to TRBD1 (6 bases). The CDR3 has 14 residues. CDR1 is MNHEY, CDR2 SMNVEV, per germline (reference sequence). V shed 2 bases and J shed 5 bases, with 13 bases lying between them. The CDR3 protein is CASSLVDRLNEQYF. CDR3 bases: TGTGCCAGCAGTTTAGTCGACAGGCTAAACGAGCAGTACTTC.

The J gene is TRBJ1-6, the V gene TRBV6-5; D unresolved. The V gene lost 1 base and the J gene lost 9 bases, with 13 bases spanning the gap. This CDR3 is 15 amino acids long. Germline CDR1 is MNHEY and CDR2 is SVGAGI. The DNA for the CDR3 is TGTGCCAGCAGTTACTGGGGATTCCTAGGTTCACCCCTCCACTTT. Amino acid sequence: CASSYWGFLGSPLHF.

The chain employs TRBV27 and TRBJ1-6; maybe TRBD1 (5 bases). From germline, CDR1 is MNHEY and CDR2 SMNVEV (reference sequence). The germline V and J ends were trimmed by 6 bases and 3 bases, with 9 bases remaining between them. This CDR3 contains 14 residues. The CDR3 protein is CASSPGRYNSPLHF. The CDR3 bases are TGTGCCAGCAGCCCGGGACGCTATAATTCACCCCTCCACTTT.

This clone was observed a few times. This chain uses TRBV29-1 with TRBJ2-5, with 7 bases aligning to TRBD1. After removal of 3 bases from V and 5 bases from J, the junction contained 9 bases not matched to a gene. The CDR3 totals 14 residues. Germline-derived CDR1 and CDR2 are SQVTM and ANQGSEA. CDR3 sequence: CSVDGDRVRETQYF. In DNA form, the CDR3 reads TGCAGCGTTGATGGTGACAGGGTCCGGGAGACCCAGTACTTC.

This clone was counted a few times. The chain combines TRBV30 with TRBJ2-7; 9 nucleotides agree with TRBD1. Germline CDR1 GTSNPN, CDR2 SVGIG (reference sequence). With V trimmed by 8 bases and J by 0 bases, 5 bases remained unmatched. The CDR3 loop spans 13 amino acids. The CDR3: CAGDRVSSYEQYF. DNA for the CDR3: TGTGCCGGGGACAGGGTAAGCTCCTACGAGCAGTACTTC.

This clone has just a few counts. The chain links TRBV10-3 to TRBJ2-1, with 7 bases identical to TRBD1. Germline CDR1 ENHRY, CDR2 SYGVKD. Trimming cost V 6 bases and J 0 bases; bases outside gene matches: 5. The CDR3 sequence is 15 residues long. CDR3 nucleotides: TGTGCCATCAGCAAGGACAGGAGCTCCTACAATGAGCAGTTCTTC. It is translated as CAISKDRSSYNEQFF.

This clone was observed a handful of times. The rearrangement uses TRBV7-9 and TRBJ2-2, with a weak D call TRBD2 (6 bases). The length of the CDR3 is 15 residues. Germline V lookup: CDR1 SEHNR, CDR2 FQNEAQ (reference sequence). V was cut by 5 bases and J by 0 bases, with 10 bases left in between. The CDR3 DNA follows: TGTGCCAGCAGCCCGAGGACTACGAACACCGGGGAGCTGTTTTTT. Translated: CASSPRTTNTGELFF.

There are a few counts of this clone. This sequence joins TRBV5-1 and TRBJ2-3, with unresolved D. This CDR3 has 16 residues. Per germline, CDR1 SGHRS and CDR2 YFSETQ. With 3 bases removed from V and 1 base from J, the gap between germline ends came to 15 bases. The CDR3 spells CASSSLARKGTDTQYF. The CDR3 DNA reads as TGCGCCAGCAGCTCTCTGGCCCGCAAAGGCACAGATACGCAGTATTTT.

The chain uses TRBV7-2 and TRBJ2-1, with 10 bases matching TRBD2. The CDR3 runs 16 residues. The V segment lost 3 bases and the J segment 8 bases; nucleotides outside the gene matches: 10. CDR1 and CDR2 (germline): SGHTA, FQGNSA. This CDR3 is CASSFGWWLAGDEQFF. CDR3 coding DNA: TGTGCCAGCAGCTTTGGTTGGTGGCTAGCGGGGGATGAGCAGTTCTTC.

This clone was counted a few times. This chain connects TRBV4-1 to TRBJ1-6; D might be TRBD1 (6 bases). V shed 0 bases and J shed 0 bases, with 15 bases lying between them. The germline V gene has CDR1 MGHRA and CDR2 YSYEKL. This CDR3 has 19 residues. As DNA, the CDR3 is TGCGCCAGCAGCCAAGACCAAGCAGGGGCCAACTCCTATAATTCACCCCTCCACTTT. Translated, it gives CASSQDQAGANSYNSPLHF.

The V gene is TRBV15, the J gene TRBJ2-7; tentatively, D is TRBD1 (6 bases). From germline, CDR1 is LNHNV and CDR2 YYDKDF (reference sequence). V was shortened by 1 base and J by 0 bases, with 13 bases between the two germline ends. CDR3 length: 16 amino acids. CDR3 sequence reads: CATSRAGTRGSYEQYF. CDR3 bases: TGTGCCACCAGCAGAGCGGGAACCAGGGGCTCCTACGAGCAGTACTTC.

This chain connects TRBV18 to TRBJ2-1; D is perhaps TRBD1 (5 bases). The V gene's germline CDR1 is KGHSH and CDR2 LQKENI. CDR3 size: 14 residues. The germline V and J ends were trimmed by 6 bases and 6 bases, with 15 bases remaining between them. CDR3 in amino acids: CASSRAQGGNEQFF. CDR3 sequence (DNA): TGTGCCAGCTCCCGGGCTCAGGGCGGCAATGAGCAGTTCTTC.

The sample holds one count of this clone. The V gene is TRBV7-6, the J gene TRBJ2-7, with a tentative D call TRBD1 (6 bases). The V gene lost 1 base and the J gene lost 6 bases, with 13 bases spanning the gap. The CDR3 consists of 14 residues. Germline lookup yields CDR1 SGHVS and CDR2 FNYEAQ. This chain's CDR3 is CASSLGTELAEQYF. In DNA form, the CDR3 reads TGTGCCAGCAGCTTAGGGACAGAGTTAGCCGAGCAGTACTTC.

At least ten counts were recorded for this clone. The rearrangement uses TRBV7-6 and TRBJ1-1; 8 bases match TRBD1. Germline V lookup: CDR1 SGHVS, CDR2 FNYEAQ. J gave up 10 bases and V 1 base, and 8 bases lay outside the gene matches. The CDR3 covers 14 residues. CDR3 protein: CASSLGRTGSRAFF. In DNA form, the CDR3 reads TGTGCCAGCAGCTTAGGACGGACAGGGTCACGAGCTTTCTTT.

This clone was seen more than once but under ten times. CDR3 in DNA: TGTGCCAGCAGTGCCCGGACAGGGATGGGCGAGCAGTACTTC. Its protein product is CASSARTGMGEQYF. V is TRBV27 and J is TRBJ2-7, with 8 bases lining up with TRBD1. The V gene end was trimmed by 5 bases and the J gene end by 6 bases; junction bases not matched to a gene: 9. The CDR3 length is 14 residues. From germline, CDR1 is MNHEY and CDR2 SMNVEV (reference sequence).

A few counts support this clone. The gene calls are TRBV2 and TRBJ2-7; D is undetermined. Deletions cut 7 bases from V and 3 bases from J, with 10 bases between. CDR1 SNHLY and CDR2 FYNNEI come from the germline V gene. This CDR3 region has 12 residues. The CDR3 reads CASTEESYEQYF. CDR3 nucleotide sequence: TGTGCCAGCACCGAGGAGAGCTACGAGCAGTACTTC.

This clone was found a few times. V usage is TRBV5-1 and J usage is TRBJ1-6; 7 bases match TRBD1. The CDR3 has 17 amino acids. Germline V lookup: CDR1 SGHRS, CDR2 YFSETQ. V dropped 1 base and J dropped 8; count of bases not matched to a gene: 12. CDR3 sequence reads: CASSLFRTGGLDSPLHF. The DNA for the CDR3 is TGCGCCAGCAGCTTGTTCCGGACAGGTGGATTAGATTCACCCCTCCACTTT.